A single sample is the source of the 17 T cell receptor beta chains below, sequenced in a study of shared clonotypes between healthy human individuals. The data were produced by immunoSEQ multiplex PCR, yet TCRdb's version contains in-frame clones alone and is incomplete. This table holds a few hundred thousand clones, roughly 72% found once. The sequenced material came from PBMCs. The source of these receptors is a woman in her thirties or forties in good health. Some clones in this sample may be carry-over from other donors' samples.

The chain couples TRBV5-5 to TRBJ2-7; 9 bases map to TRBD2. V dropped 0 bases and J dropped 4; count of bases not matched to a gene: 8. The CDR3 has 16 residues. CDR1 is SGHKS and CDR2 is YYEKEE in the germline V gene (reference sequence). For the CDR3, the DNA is TGTGCCAGCAGCTTGGCTGGCGGGAGGGCGTCGTACGAGCAGTACTTC. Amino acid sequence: CASSLAGGRASYEQYF.

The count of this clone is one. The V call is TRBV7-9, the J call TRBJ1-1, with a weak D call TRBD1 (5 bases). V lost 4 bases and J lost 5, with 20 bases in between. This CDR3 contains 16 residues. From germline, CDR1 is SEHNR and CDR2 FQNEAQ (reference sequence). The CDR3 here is CASSSPGAARTTEAFF. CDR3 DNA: TGTGCCAGCAGCTCCCCCGGAGCAGCGAGGACAACTGAAGCTTTCTTT.

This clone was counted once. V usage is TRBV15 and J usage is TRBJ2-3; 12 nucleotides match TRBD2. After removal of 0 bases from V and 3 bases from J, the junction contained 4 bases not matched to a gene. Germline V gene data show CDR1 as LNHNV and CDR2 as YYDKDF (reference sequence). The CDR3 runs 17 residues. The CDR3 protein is CATSRDRLAGDTDTQYF. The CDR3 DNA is TGTGCCACCAGCAGAGATCGACTAGCGGGGGATACAGATACGCAGTATTTT.

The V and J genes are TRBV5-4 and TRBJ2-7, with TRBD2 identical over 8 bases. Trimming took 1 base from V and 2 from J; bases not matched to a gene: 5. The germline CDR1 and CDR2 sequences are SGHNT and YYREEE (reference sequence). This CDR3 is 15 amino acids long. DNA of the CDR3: TGTGCCAGCAGCTTGTCCGGGAGGGCCCCCTACGAGCAGTACTTC. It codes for CASSLSGRAPYEQYF.

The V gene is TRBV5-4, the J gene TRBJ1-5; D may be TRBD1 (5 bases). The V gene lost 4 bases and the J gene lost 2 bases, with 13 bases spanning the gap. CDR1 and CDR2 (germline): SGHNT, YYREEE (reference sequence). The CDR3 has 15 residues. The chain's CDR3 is CASSRGGSGNQPQHF. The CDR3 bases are TGTGCCAGCAGCAGGGGAGGGTCTGGCAATCAGCCCCAGCATTTT.

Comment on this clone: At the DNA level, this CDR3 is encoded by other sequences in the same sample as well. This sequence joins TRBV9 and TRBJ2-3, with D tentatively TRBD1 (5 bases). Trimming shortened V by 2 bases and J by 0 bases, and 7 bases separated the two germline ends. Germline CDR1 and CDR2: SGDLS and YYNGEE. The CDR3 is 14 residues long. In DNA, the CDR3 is TGTGCCAGCAGCGTTGGGGCTAGCACAGATACGCAGTATTTT. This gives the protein CASSVGASTDTQYF.

CDR3 in amino acids: CASSPPSRREQYF. CDR3 nucleotide sequence: TGTGCCAGCAGTCCCCCCTCCAGGCGGGAGCAGTACTTC. The V call is TRBV28, the J call TRBJ2-7; D gene uncertain. The CDR3 loop spans 13 amino acids. Germline CDR1 is MDHEN and CDR2 is SYDVKM. Trimming shortened V by 5 bases and J by 7 bases, and 15 bases separated the two germline ends.

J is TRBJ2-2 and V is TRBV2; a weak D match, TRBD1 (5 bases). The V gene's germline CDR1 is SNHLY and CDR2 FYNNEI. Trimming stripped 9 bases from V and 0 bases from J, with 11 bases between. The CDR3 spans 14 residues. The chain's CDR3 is CASNPGPNTGELFF. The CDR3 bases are TGTGCCAGTAACCCAGGGCCGAACACCGGGGAGCTGTTTTTT.

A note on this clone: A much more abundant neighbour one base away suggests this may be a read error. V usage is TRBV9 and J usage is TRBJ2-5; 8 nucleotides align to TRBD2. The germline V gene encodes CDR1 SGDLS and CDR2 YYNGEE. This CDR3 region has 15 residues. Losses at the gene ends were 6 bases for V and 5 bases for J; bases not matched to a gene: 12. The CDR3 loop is CASNLTSGPSETQYF. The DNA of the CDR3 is TGTGCCAGCAACCTCACTAGCGGACCGAGCGAGACCCAGTACTTC.

In DNA, the CDR3 is TGTGCCAGCACGGTACAGGGTCTCCCAGATACGCAGTATTTT. Translation gives CASTVQGLPDTQYF. V gene TRBV2 combines with J gene TRBJ2-3; perhaps TRBD1 as D (6 bases). Germline assignment: CDR1 SNHLY and CDR2 FYNNEI. V lost 7 bases, J lost 4 bases, and 15 bases lay in between. This CDR3 has 14 residues.

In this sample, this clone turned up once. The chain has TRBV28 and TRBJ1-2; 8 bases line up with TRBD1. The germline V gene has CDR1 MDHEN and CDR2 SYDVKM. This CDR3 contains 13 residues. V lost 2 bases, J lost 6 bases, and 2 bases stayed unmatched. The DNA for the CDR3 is TGTGCCAGCAGTTTACAGGGGGCTCATGGCTACACCTTC. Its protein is CASSLQGAHGYTF.

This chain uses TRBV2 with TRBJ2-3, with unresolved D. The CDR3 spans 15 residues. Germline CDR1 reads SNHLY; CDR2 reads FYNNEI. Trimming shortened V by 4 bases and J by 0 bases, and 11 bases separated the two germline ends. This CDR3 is CASSVRSTSTDTQYF. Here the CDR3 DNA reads TGTGCCAGCAGTGTCAGGAGCACTAGCACAGATACGCAGTATTTT.

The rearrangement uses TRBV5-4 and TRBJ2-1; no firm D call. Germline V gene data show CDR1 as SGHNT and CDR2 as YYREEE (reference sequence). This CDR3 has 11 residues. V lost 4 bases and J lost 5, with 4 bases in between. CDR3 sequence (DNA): TGTGCCAGCAGCCGGAACAATGAGCAGTTCTTC. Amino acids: CASSRNNEQFF.

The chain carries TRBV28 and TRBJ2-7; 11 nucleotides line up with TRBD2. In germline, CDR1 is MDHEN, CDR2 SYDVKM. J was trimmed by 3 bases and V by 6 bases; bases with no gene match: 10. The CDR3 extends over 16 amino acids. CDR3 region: CASRTTGTSGLYEQYF. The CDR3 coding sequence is TGTGCCAGCAGAACGACCGGGACTAGCGGCCTCTACGAGCAGTACTTC.

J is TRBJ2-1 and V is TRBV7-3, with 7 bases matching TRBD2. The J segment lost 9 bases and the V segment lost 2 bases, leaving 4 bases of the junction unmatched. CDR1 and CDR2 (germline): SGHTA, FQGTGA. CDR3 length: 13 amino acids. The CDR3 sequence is CASSLGTNGEQFF. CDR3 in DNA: TGTGCCAGCAGCTTAGGGACTAACGGTGAGCAGTTCTTC.

Here the CDR3 reads CAISDLALAQSTDTQYF. The CDR3 DNA is TGTGCCATCAGTGATCTTGCGCTAGCCCAAAGCACAGATACGCAGTATTTT. V gene TRBV10-3 combines with J gene TRBJ2-3; D possibly corresponds to TRBD2 (5 bases). V was clipped by 3 bases and J by 0 bases, with 16 bases between them. The germline CDR1 and CDR2 sequences are ENHRY and SYGVKD. This CDR3 region has 17 residues.

CDR3 in DNA: TGTGCCAGCAGTTTAACAGGGCTGGAGACCCAGTACTTC. Protein sequence: CASSLTGLETQYF. This sequence joins TRBV28 and TRBJ2-5; tentative D call: TRBD1 (6 bases). CDR1 is MDHEN, CDR2 SYDVKM, per germline. This CDR3 contains 13 residues. V lost 2 bases to trimming and J lost 5 bases, with 9 bases between them. The variable domain in full, completed from reference TRBV28 and TRBJ2-5, reads DVKVTQSSRYLVKRTGEKVFLECVQDMDHENMFWYRQDPGLGLRLIYFSYDVKMKEKGDIPEGYSVSREKKERFSLILESASTNQTSMYLCASSLTGLETQYFGPGTRLLVL.